These 25 T cell receptor beta chains originate from one sample sequenced in a study of blood T cell repertoires in COVID-19. Sequencing was performed with immunoSEQ multiplex PCR; in TCRdb, only in-frame clones are kept and a portion is missing. The sample consists of some 270,000 clones, about 90% of them appearing once. The material sequenced was PBMCs or T cells enriched from blood (not recorded which). These receptors came from a woman in her forties who had been exposed to COVID-19.

The V call is TRBV2, the J call TRBJ2-1, with 11 nucleotides matching TRBD2. The V segment lost 4 bases and the J segment 4 bases; nucleotides outside the gene matches: 0. This CDR3 is built from 14 residues. From germline, CDR1 is SNHLY and CDR2 FYNNEI. The CDR3 DNA reads as TGTGCCAGCAGTGGACTAGCGGGGTACAATGAGCAGTTCTTC. Translating gives CASSGLAGYNEQFF.

The chain uses TRBV5-1 and TRBJ2-2, with a possible D match to TRBD2 (5 bases). CDR1 and CDR2 from the germline V gene are SGHRS and YFSETQ. The germline V and J ends were trimmed by 4 bases and 6 bases, with 16 bases remaining between them. This CDR3 is built from 15 residues. CDR3 in DNA: TGCGCCAGCAGCCGCGACACGCACGGGGCCGGGGAGCTGTTTTTT. Translating it yields CASSRDTHGAGELFF. The full variable domain, completed using reference TRBV5-1 and TRBJ2-2, is KAGVTQTPRYLIKTRGQQVTLSCSPISGHRSVSWYQQTPGQGLQFLFEYFSETQRNKGNFPGRFSGRQFSNSRSEMNVSTLELGDSALYLCASSRDTHGAGELFFGEGSRLTVL.

The chain has TRBV5-1 and TRBJ1-1, with a weak D call TRBD1 (6 bases). Trimming cost V 4 bases and J 1 base, with 8 bases left between them. The CDR3 covers 13 residues. Germline V CDR1 and CDR2: SGHRS, YFSETQ. CDR3 protein: CASSIQGNTEAFF. For the CDR3, the DNA is TGCGCCAGCAGCATACAGGGGAACACTGAAGCTTTCTTT.

The chain joins TRBV30 to TRBJ1-5; 7 bases map to TRBD1. The length of the CDR3 is 18 residues. Germline-derived CDR1 and CDR2 are GTSNPN and SVGIG (reference sequence). The ends lost 2 bases at V and 0 bases at J; junction bases unmatched: 13. DNA of the CDR3: TGTGCCTGGAGTCTCGACAGGGACACCTCTTATAGCAATCAGCCCCAGCATTTT. This sequence encodes CAWSLDRDTSYSNQPQHF.

The rearrangement uses TRBV28 and TRBJ1-5; D possibly corresponds to TRBD1 (6 bases). Trimming cost V 6 bases and J 3 bases, with 12 bases left between them. Germline CDR1 reads MDHEN; CDR2 reads SYDVKM. The CDR3 runs 14 residues. The CDR3 region is CASSPGHLNQPQHF. CDR3 in DNA: TGTGCCAGCAGCCCGGGACACCTCAATCAGCCCCAGCATTTT.

The V call is TRBV7-9, the J call TRBJ2-5, with 7 bases fitting TRBD2. CDR1 is SEHNR and CDR2 is FQNEAQ in the germline V gene (reference sequence). The CDR3 runs to 13 residues. V gave up 6 bases and J gave up 5 bases; unmatched junction bases: 6. CDR3 amino acids: CASRGTKAETQYF. DNA for the CDR3: TGTGCCAGCAGGGGGACTAAGGCGGAGACCCAGTACTTC.

V usage is TRBV7-2 and J usage is TRBJ2-5; 10 nucleotides agree with TRBD1. CDR1 and CDR2 (germline): SGHTA, FQGNSA. Losses at the gene ends were 5 bases for V and 2 bases for J; bases not matched to a gene: 8. This CDR3 is 16 amino acids long. The CDR3 region is CASSQPRDRGQETQYF. The CDR3 DNA is TGTGCCAGCAGCCAACCTCGGGACAGGGGACAAGAGACCCAGTACTTC.

The chain carries TRBV10-3 and TRBJ2-3, with 8 bases identical to TRBD1. This CDR3 is 15 amino acids long. Germline V gene lookup returns CDR1 ENHRY and CDR2 SYGVKD. V lost 6 bases to trimming and J lost 2 bases; unmatched junction nucleotides: 7. Written as DNA, the CDR3 is TGTGCCATCAGCCCGACAGGGGACTCCACAGATACGCAGTATTTT. This encodes CAISPTGDSTDTQYF.

The V call is TRBV7-9, the J call TRBJ2-3; a possible D gene is TRBD2 (6 bases). Germline CDR1 SEHNR, CDR2 FQNEAQ (reference sequence). This CDR3 has 16 amino acids. V lost 7 bases to trimming and J lost 2 bases, with 19 bases between them. The CDR3 DNA reads TGTGCCAGCATGCAACGGGGACTCTACCCCACAGATACGCAGTATTTT. The encoded protein is CASMQRGLYPTDTQYF.

J is TRBJ1-2 and V is TRBV10-3, with D unclear. The germline V gene encodes CDR1 ENHRY and CDR2 SYGVKD. The CDR3 is 13 amino acids. Trimming shortened V by 0 bases and J by 4 bases, and 6 bases separated the two germline ends. The CDR3 DNA follows: TGTGCCATCAGTGAGTCAAACAGCTATGGCTACACCTTC. Its translation: CAISESNSYGYTF.

J is TRBJ2-1 and V is TRBV6-5; 11 nucleotides agree with TRBD2. The CDR3 is made up of 15 amino acids. J lost 2 bases, V lost 6 bases, and 3 bases had no gene match. CDR1 and CDR2 (germline): MNHEY, SVGAGI. The CDR3 loop reads CASRKLAGAYNEQFF. In DNA, the CDR3 is TGTGCCAGCAGGAAACTAGCGGGGGCCTACAATGAGCAGTTCTTC.

The chain carries TRBV30 and TRBJ1-1, with D perhaps matching TRBD1 (5 bases). The CDR3 is made up of 14 amino acids. In germline, CDR1 is GTSNPN, CDR2 SVGIG (reference sequence). The V end lost 2 bases, the J end lost 1 base, and 11 bases lay between the germline ends. CDR3 coding DNA: TGTGCCTGGAGTTGGGGACTGGAGAACACTGAAGCTTTCTTT. Amino acid sequence: CAWSWGLENTEAFF.

The CDR3 loop reads CAWSAMEDSGNTIYF. For the CDR3, the DNA is TGTGCCTGGAGTGCTATGGAGGACTCTGGAAACACCATATATTTT. The chain joins TRBV30 to TRBJ1-3; no clear D. The CDR3 totals 15 residues. The germline V and J ends were trimmed by 1 base and 0 bases, with 10 bases remaining between them. Germline V gene data show CDR1 as GTSNPN and CDR2 as SVGIG (reference sequence).

J is TRBJ1-2 and V is TRBV30, with D maybe TRBD1 (6 bases). The germline V gene has CDR1 GTSNPN and CDR2 SVGIG (reference sequence). The CDR3 is 13 residues long. V lost 2 bases and J 2 bases, leaving 9 bases between the germline ends. CDR3 sequence (DNA): TGTGCCTGGAGTTACAGGGAGAACTATGGCTACACCTTC. Translated, it gives CAWSYRENYGYTF.

The chain recombines TRBV27 with TRBJ1-5; 7 bases match TRBD1. Germline CDR1 reads MNHEY; CDR2 reads SMNVEV (reference sequence). The CDR3 is made up of 15 amino acids. With 8 bases clipped from V and 2 bases from J, the junction kept 9 bases outside the gene matches. CDR3 region: CASAQGVGGNQPQHF. CDR3 DNA: TGTGCCAGCGCCCAGGGGGTAGGAGGCAATCAGCCCCAGCATTTT.

CDR3 sequence reads: CASSHHRGTSGGARYNEQFF. CDR3 DNA sequence: TGTGCCAGCAGCCACCACCGCGGGACTAGCGGGGGGGCTCGCTACAATGAGCAGTTCTTC. The V call is TRBV3-1 (or the pseudogene TRBV3-2), the J call TRBJ2-1; 16 nucleotides align to TRBD2. V lost 3 bases, J lost 3 bases, and 11 bases stayed unmatched. Per the germline V gene, CDR1 is LGHDT and CDR2 is YNNKEL (reference sequence). This CDR3 is 20 amino acids long.

This chain connects TRBV7-2 to TRBJ2-5; 8 bases line up with TRBD1. Germline loops: CDR1 SGHTA, CDR2 FQGNSA. The CDR3 covers 15 residues. V trimming: 2 bases; J trimming: 2 bases; junction bases outside the gene matches: 4. CDR3 sequence reads: CASSLRRGQQETQYF. CDR3 bases: TGTGCCAGCAGCTTACGCAGGGGGCAGCAAGAGACCCAGTACTTC.

The rearrangement joins TRBV19 to TRBJ1-1; no firm D call. Trimming removed 4 bases from V and 8 bases from J, with 11 bases in between. From germline, CDR1 is LNHDA and CDR2 SQIVND (reference sequence). This CDR3 comprises 12 residues. The CDR3 DNA sequence: TGTGCCAGTAGTACGGGTCCCGGGGAAGCTTTCTTT. Encoded protein: CASSTGPGEAFF.

This chain uses TRBV19 with TRBJ1-2; tentative D call: TRBD1 (5 bases). Trimming stripped 2 bases from V and 2 bases from J, with 15 bases between. The germline gives CDR1 LNHDA, CDR2 SQIVND (reference sequence). The CDR3 contains 16 residues. CDR3 loop: CASSIREGRGNYGYTF. DNA of the CDR3: TGTGCCAGTAGTATAAGAGAGGGGCGGGGGAACTATGGCTACACCTTC.

The CDR3 region is CASKSRNNYGYTF. The DNA for the CDR3 is TGTGCCAGCAAAAGCAGGAATAACTATGGCTACACCTTC. This sequence joins TRBV12-3 or TRBV12-4 and TRBJ1-2; D gene uncertain. V lost 7 bases and J 1 base, leaving 10 bases between the germline ends. The CDR3 has 13 amino acids.

The V and J genes are TRBV18 and TRBJ1-1; D is unresolved. Germline assignment: CDR1 KGHSH and CDR2 LQKENI. The CDR3 covers 17 residues. The V and J ends lost 3 bases and 0 bases respectively, with 17 bases between them. The CDR3: CASSPLEGGRMNTEAFF. In nucleotides, the CDR3 is TGTGCCAGCTCACCGCTCGAGGGAGGCAGGATGAACACTGAAGCTTTCTTT.

This chain links TRBV9 with TRBJ2-3; 8 nucleotides align to TRBD2. Per the germline V gene, CDR1 is SGDLS and CDR2 is YYNGEE. The CDR3 covers 16 residues. V lost 0 bases and J lost 2; bases outside the gene matches: 5. CDR3 bases: TGTGCCAGCAGCGTAGGGGCTAGCGGGTCCACAGATACGCAGTATTTT. It codes for CASSVGASGSTDTQYF.

The V and J genes are TRBV28 and TRBJ1-6, with no clear D. Trimming removed 2 bases at V and 8 bases at J, with 10 bases between. The germline gives CDR1 MDHEN, CDR2 SYDVKM. The CDR3 contains 14 residues. As DNA, the CDR3 is TGTGCCAGCAGTTTACGTCAGGCCTATTCACCCCTCCACTTT. Its translation: CASSLRQAYSPLHF.

This rearrangement joins TRBV7-6 to TRBJ1-4; TRBD1 matches 7 bases. CDR1 is SGHVS, CDR2 FNYEAQ, per germline. Trimming at V came to 3 bases and at J to 3 bases, leaving 10 bases not matched to a gene. The length of the CDR3 is 17 residues. CDR3 in amino acids: CASSLGVAGTANEKLFF. Here the CDR3 DNA reads TGTGCCAGCAGCTTGGGTGTGGCCGGGACAGCTAATGAAAAACTGTTTTTT.

This chain links TRBV6-5 with TRBJ1-6; a weak D match, TRBD1 (6 bases). The CDR3 sequence is 15 residues long. V lost 6 bases to trimming and J lost 3 bases, with 12 bases between them. Germline V gene sequence: CDR1 MNHEY, CDR2 SVGAGI. CDR3 in amino acids: CASSFDRSYNSPLHF. The CDR3 region has the DNA TGTGCCAGCAGCTTCGACAGGAGCTATAATTCACCCCTCCACTTT.